This T cell receptor (beta chain) stems from a study of OX40 agonist ivuxolimab in advanced cancers. Sequenced by immunoSEQ multiplex PCR; TCRdb stores in-frame clones only, minus some. The data hold tens of thousands of clones, with 75% to 85% observed a single time. The CDR3 loop spans 13 amino acids. V was shortened by 4 bases and J by 4 bases, with 10 bases between the two germline ends. Germline lookup yields CDR1 SNHLY and CDR2 FYNNEI. The specimen was CD4+ or CD8+ T cells sorted from blood, collected in a trial of the OX40 agonist ivuxolimab. The receptor was isolated from an adult with an advanced solid tumor such as melanoma, head and neck, liver or kidney cancer. V is TRBV2 and J is TRBJ1-1; no firm D call. In DNA form, the CDR3 reads TGTGCCAGCAGTGGGTGGACGACCACTGAAGCTTTCTTT. Protein sequence: CASSGWTTTEAFF.